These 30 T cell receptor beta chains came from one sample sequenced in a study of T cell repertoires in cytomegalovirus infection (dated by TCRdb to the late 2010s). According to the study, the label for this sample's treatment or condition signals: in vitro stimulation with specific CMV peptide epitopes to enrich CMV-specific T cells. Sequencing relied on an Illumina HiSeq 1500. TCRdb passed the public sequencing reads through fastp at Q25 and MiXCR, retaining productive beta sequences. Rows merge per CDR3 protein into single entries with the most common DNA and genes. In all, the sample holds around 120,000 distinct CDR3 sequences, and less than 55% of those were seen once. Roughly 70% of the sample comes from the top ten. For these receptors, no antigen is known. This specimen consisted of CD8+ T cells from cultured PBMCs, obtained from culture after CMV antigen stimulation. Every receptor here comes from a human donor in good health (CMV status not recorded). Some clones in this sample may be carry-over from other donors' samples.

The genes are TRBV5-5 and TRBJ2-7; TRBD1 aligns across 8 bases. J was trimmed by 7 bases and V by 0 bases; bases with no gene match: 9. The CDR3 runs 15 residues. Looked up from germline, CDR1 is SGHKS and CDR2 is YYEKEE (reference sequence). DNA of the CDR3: TGTGCCAGCAGCTTGGCCGGACAGGGAACTTGGGAGCAGTACTTC. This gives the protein CASSLAGQGTWEQYF.

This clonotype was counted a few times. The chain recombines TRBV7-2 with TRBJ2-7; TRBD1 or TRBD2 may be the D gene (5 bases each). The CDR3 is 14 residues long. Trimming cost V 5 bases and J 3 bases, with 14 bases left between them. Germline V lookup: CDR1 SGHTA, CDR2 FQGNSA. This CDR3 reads CASSVWDGRYEQYF. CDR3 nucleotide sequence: TGTGCCAGCAGCGTATGGGACGGCCGCTACGAGCAGTACTTC.

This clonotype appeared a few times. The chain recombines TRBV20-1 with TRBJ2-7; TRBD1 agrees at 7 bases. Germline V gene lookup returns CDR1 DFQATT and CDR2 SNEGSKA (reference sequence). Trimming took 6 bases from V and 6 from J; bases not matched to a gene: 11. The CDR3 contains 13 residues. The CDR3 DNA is TGCAGTGCCCGACAGGGAACAGGACCCGAGCAGTACTTC. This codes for CSARQGTGPEQYF.

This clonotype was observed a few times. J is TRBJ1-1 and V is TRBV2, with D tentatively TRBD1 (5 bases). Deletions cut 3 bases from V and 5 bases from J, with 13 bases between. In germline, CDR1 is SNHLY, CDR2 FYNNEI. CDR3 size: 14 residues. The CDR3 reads CASSEFAGVTEAFF. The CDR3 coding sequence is TGTGCCAGCAGTGAGTTTGCGGGGGTGACTGAAGCTTTCTTT.

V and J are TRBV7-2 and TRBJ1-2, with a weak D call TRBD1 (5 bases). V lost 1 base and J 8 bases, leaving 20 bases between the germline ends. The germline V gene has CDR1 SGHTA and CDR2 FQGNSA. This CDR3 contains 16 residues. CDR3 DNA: TGTGCCAGCAGCTTAGGGTCCTGGGGCACGCCTGGGGGCTACACCTTC. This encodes CASSLGSWGTPGGYTF.

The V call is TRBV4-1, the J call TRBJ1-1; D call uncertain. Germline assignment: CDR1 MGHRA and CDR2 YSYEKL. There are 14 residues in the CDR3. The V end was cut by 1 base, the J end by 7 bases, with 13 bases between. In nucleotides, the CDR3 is TGCGCCAGCAGCCAAGTTAATAGCCTGCGTGAAGCTTTCTTT. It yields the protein CASSQVNSLREAFF.

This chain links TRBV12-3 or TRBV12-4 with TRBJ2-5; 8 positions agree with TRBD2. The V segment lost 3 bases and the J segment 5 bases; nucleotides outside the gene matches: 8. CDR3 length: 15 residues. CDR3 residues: CASSFGGAFEETQYF. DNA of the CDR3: TGTGCCAGCAGTTTCGGGGGGGCCTTCGAGGAGACCCAGTACTTC.

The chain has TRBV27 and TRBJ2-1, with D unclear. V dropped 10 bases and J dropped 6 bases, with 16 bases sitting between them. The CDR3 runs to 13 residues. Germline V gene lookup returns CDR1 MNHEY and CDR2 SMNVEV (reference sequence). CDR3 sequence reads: CATSIISSNEQFF. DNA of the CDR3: TGTGCCACCTCGATTATCTCGAGCAATGAGCAGTTCTTC.

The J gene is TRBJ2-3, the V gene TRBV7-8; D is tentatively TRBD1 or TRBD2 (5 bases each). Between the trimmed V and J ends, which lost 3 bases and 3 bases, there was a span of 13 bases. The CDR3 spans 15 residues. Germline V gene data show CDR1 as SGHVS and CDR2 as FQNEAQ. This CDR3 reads CASSLVGTGTDTQYF. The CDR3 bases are TGTGCCAGCAGCTTGGTGGGGACGGGAACAGATACGCAGTATTTT.

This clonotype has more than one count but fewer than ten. CDR3 bases: TGCAGTCACTATGGCCCGGAGAATTCCTACGAGCAGTACTTC. It codes for CSHYGPENSYEQYF. The chain employs TRBV20-1 and TRBJ2-7; no definite D call. The CDR3 is 14 residues long. Germline lookup yields CDR1 DFQATT and CDR2 SNEGSKA (reference sequence). With 8 bases removed from V and 1 base from J, the gap between germline ends came to 18 bases.

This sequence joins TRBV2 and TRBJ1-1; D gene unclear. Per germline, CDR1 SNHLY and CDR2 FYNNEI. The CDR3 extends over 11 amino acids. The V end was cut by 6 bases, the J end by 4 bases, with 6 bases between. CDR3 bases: TGTGCCAGCAGCGATGTCACTGAAGCTTTCTTT. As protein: CASSDVTEAFF.

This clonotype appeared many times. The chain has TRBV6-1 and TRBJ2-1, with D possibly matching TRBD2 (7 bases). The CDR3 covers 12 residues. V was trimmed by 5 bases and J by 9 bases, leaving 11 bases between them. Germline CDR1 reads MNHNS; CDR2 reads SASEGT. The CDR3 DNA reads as TGTGCCAGCAGTACGGGGGGCGGTGAGCAGTTCTTC. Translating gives CASSTGGGEQFF.

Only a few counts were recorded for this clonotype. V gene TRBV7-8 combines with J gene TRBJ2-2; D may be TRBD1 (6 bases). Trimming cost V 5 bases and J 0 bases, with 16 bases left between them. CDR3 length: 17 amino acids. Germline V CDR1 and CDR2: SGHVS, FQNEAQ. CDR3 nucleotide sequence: TGTGCCAGCAGCCACCCCCGACAGGACACGAACACCGGGGAGCTGTTTTTT. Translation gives CASSHPRQDTNTGELFF.

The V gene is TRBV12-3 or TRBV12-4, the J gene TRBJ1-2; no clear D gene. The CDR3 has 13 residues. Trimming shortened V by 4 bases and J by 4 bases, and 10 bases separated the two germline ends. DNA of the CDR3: TGTGCCAGCAGTTGGACGGCCACCTATGGCTACACCTTC. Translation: CASSWTATYGYTF.

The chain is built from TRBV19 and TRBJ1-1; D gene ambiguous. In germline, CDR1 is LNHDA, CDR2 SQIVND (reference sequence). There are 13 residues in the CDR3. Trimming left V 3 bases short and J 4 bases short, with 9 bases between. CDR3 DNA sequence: TGTGCCAGTAGTATTTTCGGAGGCACTGAAGCTTTCTTT. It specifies CASSIFGGTEAFF.

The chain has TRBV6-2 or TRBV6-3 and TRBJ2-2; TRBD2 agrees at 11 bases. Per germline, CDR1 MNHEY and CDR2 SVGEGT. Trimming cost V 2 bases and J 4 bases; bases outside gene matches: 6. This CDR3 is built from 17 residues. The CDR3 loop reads CASSYETSGVITGELFF. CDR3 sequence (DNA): TGTGCCAGCAGTTACGAGACTAGCGGGGTTATCACCGGGGAGCTGTTTTTT.

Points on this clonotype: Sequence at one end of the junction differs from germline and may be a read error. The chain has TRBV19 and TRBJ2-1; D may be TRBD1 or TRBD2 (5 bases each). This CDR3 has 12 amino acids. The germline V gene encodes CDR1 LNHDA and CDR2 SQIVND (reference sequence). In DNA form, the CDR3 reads TGTGCGAGTACTGGGGGCTACAATGAGCAGTTCTTC. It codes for CASTGGYNEQFF.

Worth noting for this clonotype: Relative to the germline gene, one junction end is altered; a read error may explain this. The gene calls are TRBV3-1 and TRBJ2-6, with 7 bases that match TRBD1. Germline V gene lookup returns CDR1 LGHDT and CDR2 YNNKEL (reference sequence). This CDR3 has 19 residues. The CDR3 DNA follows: TGTGCCAGCAGCCAAGATCTACAGGGGCTACTACCTGGGGCCAACATCCTGACTTTC. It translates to CASSQDLQGLLPGANILTF.

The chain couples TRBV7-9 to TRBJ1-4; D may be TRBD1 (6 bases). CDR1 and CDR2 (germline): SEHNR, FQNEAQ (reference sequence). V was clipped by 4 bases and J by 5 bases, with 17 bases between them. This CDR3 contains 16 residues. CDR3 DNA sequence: TGTGCCAGCAGCTCATCAGGCGGGGGCGAGAATGAAAAACTGTTTTTT. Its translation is CASSSSGGGENEKLFF. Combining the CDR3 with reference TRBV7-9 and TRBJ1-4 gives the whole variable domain DTGVSQNPRHKITKRGQNVTFRCDPISEHNRLYWYRQTLGQGPEFLTYFQNEAQLEKSRLLSDRFSAERPKGSFSTLEIQRTEQGDSAMYLCASSSSGGGENEKLFFGSGTQLSVL.

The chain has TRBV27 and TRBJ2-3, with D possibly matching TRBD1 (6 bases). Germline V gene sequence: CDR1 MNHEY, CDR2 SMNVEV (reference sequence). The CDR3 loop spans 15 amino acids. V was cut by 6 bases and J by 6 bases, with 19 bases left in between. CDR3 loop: CASSLPRPGADTQYF. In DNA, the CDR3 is TGTGCCAGCAGCCTCCCGAGGCCAGGGGCGGATACGCAGTATTTT.

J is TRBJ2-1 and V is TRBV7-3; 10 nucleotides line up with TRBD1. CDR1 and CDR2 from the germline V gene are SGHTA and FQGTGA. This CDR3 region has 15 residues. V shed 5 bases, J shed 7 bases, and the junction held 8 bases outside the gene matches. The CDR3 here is CASSPGTGVGNEQFF. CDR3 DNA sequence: TGTGCCAGCAGCCCAGGGACAGGGGTGGGGAATGAGCAGTTCTTC. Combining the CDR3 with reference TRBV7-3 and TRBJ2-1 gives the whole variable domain GAGVSQTPSNKVTEKGKYVELRCDPISGHTALYWYRQSLGQGPEFLIYFQGTGAADDSGLPNDRFFAVRPEGSVSTLKIQRTERGDSAVYLCASSPGTGVGNEQFFGPGTRLTVL.

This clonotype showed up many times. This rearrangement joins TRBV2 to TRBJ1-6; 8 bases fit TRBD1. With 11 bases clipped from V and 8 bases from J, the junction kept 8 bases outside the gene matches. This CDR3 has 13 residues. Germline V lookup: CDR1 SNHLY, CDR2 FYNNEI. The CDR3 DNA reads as TGTGCCGTAAAGACAGGGGCTGATTCACCCCTCCACTTT. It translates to CAVKTGADSPLHF.

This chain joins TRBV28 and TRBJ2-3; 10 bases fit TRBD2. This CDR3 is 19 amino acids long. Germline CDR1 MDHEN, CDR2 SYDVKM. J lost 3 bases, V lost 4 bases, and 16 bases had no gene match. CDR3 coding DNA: TGTGCCAGCAGTTCACTTCTAGCGGGGGCCAAAATCTCAACAGATACGCAGTATTTT. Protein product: CASSSLLAGAKISTDTQYF.

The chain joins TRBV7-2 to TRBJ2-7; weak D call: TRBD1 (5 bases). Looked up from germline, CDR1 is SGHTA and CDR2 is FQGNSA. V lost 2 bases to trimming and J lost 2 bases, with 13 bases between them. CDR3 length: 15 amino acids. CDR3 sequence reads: CASSLFDVGAYEQYF. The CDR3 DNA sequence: TGTGCCAGCAGCTTATTCGATGTAGGGGCCTACGAGCAGTACTTC.

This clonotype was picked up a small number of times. The CDR3 nucleotides read TGTGCCAGCAGTTACGGCAGGGGAGGCGGTCAGCCCCAGCATTTT. This sequence encodes CASSYGRGGGQPQHF. The chain is built from TRBV6-5 and TRBJ1-5, with a possible D match to TRBD1 (6 bases). The CDR3 is 15 amino acids. CDR1 and CDR2 from the germline V gene are MNHEY and SVGAGI. The V gene lost 2 bases and the J gene lost 6 bases, with 14 bases spanning the gap.

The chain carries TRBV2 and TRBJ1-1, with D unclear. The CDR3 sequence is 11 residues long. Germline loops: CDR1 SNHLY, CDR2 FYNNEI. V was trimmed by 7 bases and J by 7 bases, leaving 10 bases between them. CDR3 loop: CASIGSNEAFF. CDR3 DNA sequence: TGTGCCAGCATAGGAAGTAATGAAGCTTTCTTT.

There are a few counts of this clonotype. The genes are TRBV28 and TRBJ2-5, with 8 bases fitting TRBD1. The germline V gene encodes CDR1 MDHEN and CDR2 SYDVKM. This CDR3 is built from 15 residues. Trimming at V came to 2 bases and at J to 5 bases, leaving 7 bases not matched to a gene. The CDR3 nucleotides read TGTGCCAGCAGTTTAAGCAGGGGGCTGCGGGAGACCCAGTACTTC. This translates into CASSLSRGLRETQYF. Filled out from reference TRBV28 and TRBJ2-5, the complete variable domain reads DVKVTQSSRYLVKRTGEKVFLECVQDMDHENMFWYRQDPGLGLRLIYFSYDVKMKEKGDIPEGYSVSREKKERFSLILESASTNQTSMYLCASSLSRGLRETQYFGPGTRLLVL.

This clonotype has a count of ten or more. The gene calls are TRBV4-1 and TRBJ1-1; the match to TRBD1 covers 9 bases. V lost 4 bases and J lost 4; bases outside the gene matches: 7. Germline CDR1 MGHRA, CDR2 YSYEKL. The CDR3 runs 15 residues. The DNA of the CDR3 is TGCGCCAGCAGCCCCGGGACAGGGATGGGCACTGAAGCTTTCTTT. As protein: CASSPGTGMGTEAFF.

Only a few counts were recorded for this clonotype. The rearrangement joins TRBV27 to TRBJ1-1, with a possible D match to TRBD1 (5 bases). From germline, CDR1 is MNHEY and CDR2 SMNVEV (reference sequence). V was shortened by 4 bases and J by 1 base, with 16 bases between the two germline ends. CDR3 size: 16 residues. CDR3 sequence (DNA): TGTGCCAGCAGTTCCCTCGGCGACAGCTGGAACACTGAAGCTTTCTTT. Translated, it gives CASSSLGDSWNTEAFF.

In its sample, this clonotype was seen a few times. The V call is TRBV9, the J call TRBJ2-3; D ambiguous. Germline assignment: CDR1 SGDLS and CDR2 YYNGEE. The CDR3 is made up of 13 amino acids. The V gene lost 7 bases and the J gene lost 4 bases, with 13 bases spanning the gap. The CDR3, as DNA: TGTGCCAGCCGCCCCGATGCCCCAGATACGCAGTATTTT. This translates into CASRPDAPDTQYF.